This record concerns one T cell receptor (beta chain) sequence. Its antigen is still unknown. This sample is part of a study of T cell repertoires in cytomegalovirus infection. Findings and caveats of the study: The ex vivo response showed dominance by HLA-C-restricted CMV-specific TCR beta clonotypes.

Each CDR3 protein gets one entry after TCRdb re-called the reads with MiXCR. The top ten hold 9.5% to 15% of the sample, which has fewer than 950,000 distinct CDR3 sequences, about 30% seen once. The CDR3 runs to 14 residues. Germline V CDR1 and CDR2: SGHTA, FQGNSA. Trimming cost V 6 bases and J 4 bases, with 16 bases left between them. This TCR derives from a human donor in good health (CMV status not recorded). Some clones in this sample may be carry-over from other donors' samples. The rearrangement uses TRBV7-2 and TRBJ2-7; D is perhaps TRBD1 (6 bases). Sequencing was performed on cultured CD8+ T cells from PBMCs, taken from culture after CMV antigen stimulation. CDR3 DNA: TGTGCCAGCAGACCCGGACAGTACGTTTACGAGCAGTACTTC. It yields the protein CASRPGQYVYEQYF.